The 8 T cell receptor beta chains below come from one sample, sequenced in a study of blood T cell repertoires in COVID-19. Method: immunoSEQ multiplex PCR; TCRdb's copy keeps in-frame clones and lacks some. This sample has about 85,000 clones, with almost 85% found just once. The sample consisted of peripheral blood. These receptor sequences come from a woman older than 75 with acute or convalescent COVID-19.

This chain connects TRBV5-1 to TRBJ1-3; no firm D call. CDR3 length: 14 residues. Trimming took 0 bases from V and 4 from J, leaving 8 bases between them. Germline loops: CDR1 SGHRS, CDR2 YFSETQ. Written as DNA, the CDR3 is TGCGCCAGCAGCTTGGAAGGGAGCGGAAACACCATATATTTT. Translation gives CASSLEGSGNTIYF. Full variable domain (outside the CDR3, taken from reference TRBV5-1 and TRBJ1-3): KAGVTQTPRYLIKTRGQQVTLSCSPISGHRSVSWYQQTPGQGLQFLFEYFSETQRNKGNFPGRFSGRQFSNSRSEMNVSTLELGDSALYLCASSLEGSGNTIYFGEGSWLTVV.

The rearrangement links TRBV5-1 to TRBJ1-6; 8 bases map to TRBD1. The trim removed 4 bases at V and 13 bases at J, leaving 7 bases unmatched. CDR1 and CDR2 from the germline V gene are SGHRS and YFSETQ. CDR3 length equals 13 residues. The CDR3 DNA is TGCGCCAGCAGCGCAGGGGGCCCTCAGCCCCTCCACTTT. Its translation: CASSAGGPQPLHF. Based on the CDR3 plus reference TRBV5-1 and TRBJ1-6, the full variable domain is KAGVTQTPRYLIKTRGQQVTLSCSPISGHRSVSWYQQTPGQGLQFLFEYFSETQRNKGNFPGRFSGRQFSNSRSEMNVSTLELGDSALYLCASSAGGPQPLHFGNGTRLTVT.

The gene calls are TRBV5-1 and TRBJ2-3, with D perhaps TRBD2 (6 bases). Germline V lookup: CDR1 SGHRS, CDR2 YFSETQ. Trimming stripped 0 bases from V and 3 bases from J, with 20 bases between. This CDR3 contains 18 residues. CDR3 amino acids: CASSLGVGGTRITDTQYF. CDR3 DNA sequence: TGCGCCAGCAGCTTGGGGGTTGGGGGGACCAGGATAACAGATACGCAGTATTTT.

The CDR3 protein is CASSEQLAGVRNEQFF. The CDR3 region has the DNA TGTGCCAGCAGTGAACAACTAGCGGGAGTGCGTAATGAGCAGTTCTTC. V and J are TRBV2 and TRBJ2-1, with 11 nucleotides matching TRBD2. Germline CDR1 SNHLY, CDR2 FYNNEI. The CDR3 loop spans 16 amino acids. Trimming at V came to 2 bases and at J to 7 bases, leaving 7 bases not matched to a gene.

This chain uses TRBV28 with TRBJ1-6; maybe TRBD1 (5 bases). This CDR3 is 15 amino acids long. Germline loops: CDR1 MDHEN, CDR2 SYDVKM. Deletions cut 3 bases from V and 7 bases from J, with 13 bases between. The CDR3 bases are TGTGCCAGCAGTTTCGGGGGAGTGGGCAATTCACCCCTCCACTTT. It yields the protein CASSFGGVGNSPLHF.

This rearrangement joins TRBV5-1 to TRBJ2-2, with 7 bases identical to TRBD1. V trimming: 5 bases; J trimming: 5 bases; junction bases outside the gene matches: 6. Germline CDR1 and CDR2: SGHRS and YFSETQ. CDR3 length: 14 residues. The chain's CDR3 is CASSTGTDTGELFF. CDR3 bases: TGCGCCAGCAGTACCGGGACAGATACCGGGGAGCTGTTTTTT. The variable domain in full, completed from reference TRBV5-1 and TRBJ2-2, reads KAGVTQTPRYLIKTRGQQVTLSCSPISGHRSVSWYQQTPGQGLQFLFEYFSETQRNKGNFPGRFSGRQFSNSRSEMNVSTLELGDSALYLCASSTGTDTGELFFGEGSRLTVL.

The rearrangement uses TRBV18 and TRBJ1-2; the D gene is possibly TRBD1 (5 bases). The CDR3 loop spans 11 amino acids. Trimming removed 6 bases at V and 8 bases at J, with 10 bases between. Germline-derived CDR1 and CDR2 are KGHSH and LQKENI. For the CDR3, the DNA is TGTGCCAGCTCCCCCGGACAAGGCTACACCTTC. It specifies CASSPGQGYTF.

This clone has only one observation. The CDR3 loop is CASSKGQGLIFSYEQYF. CDR3 in DNA: TGTGCCAGCAGCAAGGGGCAGGGGCTGATATTCTCCTACGAGCAGTACTTC. J is TRBJ2-7 and V is TRBV21-1; the tabulated D call, TRBD1, remains unverified against the DNA. TRBV21-1 is flagged as a pseudogene. The CDR3 contains 17 residues.